The 30 T cell receptor beta chains in this list originate from one sample, sequenced in a study of OX40 agonist ivuxolimab in advanced cancers. Using immunoSEQ multiplex PCR, the repertoire was profiled, and TCRdb retains in-frame clones only, with some absent. The repertoire holds around 30,000 clones, roughly 91% seen once, with about 4.2% in the top ten. The material sequenced was CD4+ or CD8+ T cells sorted from blood, taken in a trial of the OX40 agonist ivuxolimab. All receptors derive from an adult with an advanced solid tumor such as melanoma, head and neck, liver or kidney cancer.

CDR3 residues: CSVAVLVAVNNEQFF. CDR3 DNA sequence: TGCAGCGTTGCGGTGCTAGTCGCAGTGAACAATGAGCAGTTCTTC. The chain has TRBV29-1 and TRBJ2-1, with D unclear. Germline CDR1 is SQVTM and CDR2 is ANQGSEA. V shed 4 bases and J shed 5 bases, with 18 bases lying between them. The CDR3 is 15 amino acids.

The V and J genes are TRBV30 and TRBJ1-3, with D possibly TRBD1 on 5 matching bases. V was clipped by 0 bases and J by 0 bases, with 9 bases between them. The CDR3 is 15 amino acids. The germline V gene encodes CDR1 GTSNPN and CDR2 SVGIG (reference sequence). The CDR3 loop reads CAWSVFGASGNTIYF. CDR3 DNA sequence: TGTGCCTGGAGTGTATTTGGGGCCTCTGGAAACACCATATATTTT.

The V call is TRBV9, the J call TRBJ2-2, with 9 bases that match TRBD2. Germline CDR1 and CDR2: SGDLS and YYNGEE. V gave up 0 bases and J gave up 4 bases; unmatched junction bases: 4. The CDR3 has 16 residues. The CDR3 sequence is CASSVGGGDITGELFF. CDR3 sequence (DNA): TGTGCCAGCAGCGTAGGCGGGGGGGATATCACCGGGGAGCTGTTTTTT.

The chain combines TRBV10-3 with TRBJ1-1; possibly TRBD1 for D (6 bases). The V and J ends lost 3 bases and 1 base respectively, with 9 bases between them. CDR3 size: 14 residues. CDR1 ENHRY and CDR2 SYGVKD come from the germline V gene. The CDR3 reads CAISEQQGNTEAFF. In nucleotides, the CDR3 is TGTGCCATCAGTGAACAACAGGGGAACACTGAAGCTTTCTTT.

The chain carries TRBV11-2 and TRBJ1-5; no clear D. CDR3 length: 13 residues. V lost 1 base to trimming and J lost 3 bases, with 4 bases between them. Germline-derived CDR1 and CDR2 are SGHAT and FQNNGV. The CDR3 reads CASSLGFNQPQHF. The CDR3 DNA is TGTGCCAGCAGCTTAGGCTTCAATCAGCCCCAGCATTTT. The whole variable domain, filled in from reference TRBV11-2 and TRBJ1-5, reads EAGVAQSPRYKIIEKRQSVAFWCNPISGHATLYWYQQILGQGPKLLIQFQNNGVVDDSQLPKDRFSAERLKGVDSTLKIQPAKLEDSAVYLCASSLGFNQPQHFGDGTRLSIL.

This clone was seen once. The J gene is TRBJ1-2, the V gene TRBV2; D not resolved. The V gene lost 7 bases and the J gene lost 3 bases, with 9 bases spanning the gap. The CDR3 extends over 12 amino acids. CDR1 is SNHLY, CDR2 FYNNEI, per germline. The CDR3 nucleotides read TGTGCCAGCAATCGAGAGGACTATGGCTACACCTTC. Its protein is CASNREDYGYTF.

The rearrangement joins TRBV2 to TRBJ2-5, with 10 bases aligning to TRBD1. The CDR3 totals 18 residues. Trimming removed 6 bases from V and 4 bases from J; junction bases left unmatched: 17. The germline V gene has CDR1 SNHLY and CDR2 FYNNEI. The CDR3 region is CASRGSLRGTGVRETQYF. In DNA, the CDR3 is TGTGCCAGCAGGGGGAGCCTCCGCGGGACAGGGGTCCGAGAGACCCAGTACTTC.

This chain uses TRBV13 with TRBJ2-4; TRBD2 aligns across 13 bases. From germline, CDR1 is PRHDT and CDR2 FYEKMQ (reference sequence). The CDR3 is 19 residues long. The V and J ends lost 6 bases and 2 bases, in that order; junction bases with no gene match: 13. CDR3 sequence (DNA): TGTGCCAGCAGTACAACTAGCGGGAGGGCAGGGGGGACCAAAAACATTCAGTACTTC. The encoded protein is CASSTTSGRAGGTKNIQYF.

The genes are TRBV6-1 and TRBJ2-7, with 7 bases identical to TRBD2. Trimming cost V 6 bases and J 7 bases; bases outside gene matches: 9. This CDR3 is 13 amino acids long. CDR1 is MNHNS, CDR2 SASEGT, per germline. The CDR3 sequence: CASRWTGRVEQYF. CDR3 bases: TGTGCCAGCAGATGGACGGGGAGGGTGGAGCAGTACTTC.

A note on this clone: Mismatch with germline at one junction end may stem from a read error. The chain is built from TRBV7-2 and TRBJ1-6; D unclear. Germline V gives CDR1 SGHTA, CDR2 FQGNSA. This CDR3 spans 14 amino acids. This CDR3 is CASSLDAYNSPLHF. The CDR3 DNA is TGTGCCAGCAGCTTAGACGCCTACAATTCACCCCTCCACTTT.

The chain couples TRBV7-9 to TRBJ2-3; tentative D call: TRBD2 (7 bases). Between the trimmed V and J ends, which lost 3 bases and 2 bases, there was a span of 18 bases. CDR3 length: 17 residues. Germline V gene sequence: CDR1 SEHNR, CDR2 FQNEAQ (reference sequence). CDR3 bases: TGTGCCAGCAGCTTGGGAGAGGGGGGGCCGCCCACAGATACGCAGTATTTT. Translating gives CASSLGEGGPPTDTQYF.

The chain has TRBV10-3 and TRBJ2-4; D call uncertain. This CDR3 contains 14 residues. V lost 3 bases, J lost 1 base, and 7 bases lay in between. Germline V CDR1 and CDR2: ENHRY, SYGVKD. The CDR3 DNA follows: TGTGCCATCAGTGACTTGGGTGCCAAAAACATTCAGTACTTC. Protein sequence: CAISDLGAKNIQYF.

The gene calls are TRBV10-3 and TRBJ2-7; the D call may be TRBD1 or TRBD2 (5 bases each). V dropped 3 bases and J dropped 2 bases, with 11 bases sitting between them. The CDR3 contains 14 residues. The germline gives CDR1 ENHRY, CDR2 SYGVKD. The CDR3: CAISDGDLTYEQYF. The CDR3 nucleotides read TGTGCCATCAGTGATGGGGACCTAACCTACGAGCAGTACTTC.

V gene TRBV6-5 combines with J gene TRBJ2-1; TRBD2 agrees at 9 bases. J was trimmed by 7 bases and V by 6 bases; bases with no gene match: 7. Germline assignment: CDR1 MNHEY and CDR2 SVGAGI. This CDR3 contains 14 residues. CDR3 DNA sequence: TGTGCCAGCAGGCGGGAGGGATCGTGGAATGAGCAGTTCTTC. Translated, it gives CASRREGSWNEQFF.

The rearrangement uses TRBV7-6 and TRBJ2-7, with a weak D call TRBD2 (5 bases). V was trimmed by 4 bases and J by 2 bases, leaving 12 bases between them. The CDR3 has 14 residues. CDR1 is SGHVS and CDR2 is FNYEAQ in the germline V gene. The CDR3 loop reads CASSSGFLPYEQYF. CDR3 in DNA: TGTGCCAGCAGCTCGGGGTTTCTTCCCTACGAGCAGTACTTC.

This clone was detected once. J is TRBJ2-7 and V is TRBV4-3; D tentatively reads TRBD1 or TRBD2 (6 bases each). Germline V gene lookup returns CDR1 LGHNA and CDR2 YSLEER. The V and J ends lost 0 bases and 6 bases respectively, with 12 bases between them. The CDR3 is 14 amino acids. The CDR3 spells CASSQDIGGGEQYF. The CDR3 DNA reads as TGCGCCAGCAGCCAAGATATTGGAGGGGGCGAGCAGTACTTC.

The chain carries TRBV7-9 and TRBJ2-6; 7 bases align to TRBD2. Germline V CDR1 and CDR2: SEHNR, FQNEAQ (reference sequence). This CDR3 region has 18 residues. With 3 bases clipped from V and 0 bases from J, the junction kept 8 bases outside the gene matches. The CDR3 region has the DNA TGTGCCAGCAGCTTTGAATCTAGCGGAGGCTCTGGGGCCAACGTCCTGACTTTC. Translating gives CASSFESSGGSGANVLTF.

The J gene is TRBJ2-5, the V gene TRBV7-2; TRBD2 agrees at 8 bases. The J call is in doubt because the DNA end fits TRBJ2-7 better. Per germline, CDR1 SGHTA and CDR2 FQGNSA. The CDR3 runs to 15 residues. As DNA, the CDR3 is TGTGCCAGCAGCCCCGGGGTAGCGGGGACCTACGAGCAGTACTTC. Its translation is CASSPGVAGTYEQYF.

V is TRBV6-1 and J is TRBJ2-3; no clear D gene. V lost 8 bases to trimming and J lost 0 bases, with 12 bases between them. CDR1 is MNHNS, CDR2 SASEGT, per germline. The CDR3 has 14 amino acids. The CDR3 DNA sequence: TGTGCCAGCTGTCTGGCCCCTAGCACAGATACGCAGTATTTT. Translating it yields CASCLAPSTDTQYF.

V and J are TRBV7-9 and TRBJ1-2; D gene ambiguous. V lost 3 bases, J lost 5 bases, and 13 bases lay in between. CDR1 SEHNR and CDR2 FQNEAQ come from the germline V gene (reference sequence). This CDR3 contains 14 residues. The chain's CDR3 is CASSFSSRPYGYTF. The CDR3 DNA follows: TGTGCCAGCAGCTTTAGTTCTAGGCCGTATGGCTACACCTTC.

The chain is built from TRBV4-1 and TRBJ2-2; D may be TRBD2 (6 bases). Germline V lookup: CDR1 MGHRA, CDR2 YSYEKL. This CDR3 spans 17 amino acids. The V gene lost 0 bases and the J gene lost 3 bases, with 14 bases spanning the gap. CDR3 nucleotides: TGCGCCAGCAGCCAAGATGTGAAGGGACTCGACACCGGGGAGCTGTTTTTT. Amino acid sequence: CASSQDVKGLDTGELFF.

The CDR3 region is CAVQQGRTQGGYTF. The CDR3, as DNA: TGCGCCGTCCAACAGGGGAGGACCCAGGGCGGCTACACCTTC. This chain uses TRBV10-2 with TRBJ1-2; 7 bases are shared with TRBD1. There are 14 residues in the CDR3. After removal of 11 bases from V and 8 bases from J, the junction contained 17 bases not matched to a gene. Germline assignment: CDR1 WSHSY and CDR2 SAAADI.

The chain carries TRBV18 and TRBJ1-1; no firm D call. Germline V gene data show CDR1 as KGHSH and CDR2 as LQKENI. V lost 6 bases, J lost 4 bases, and 12 bases lay in between. This CDR3 comprises 13 residues. The chain's CDR3 is CASSSSEGTEAFF. The CDR3, as DNA: TGTGCCAGCTCCAGCAGCGAGGGCACTGAAGCTTTCTTT.

A single count supports this clone. The genes are TRBV28 and TRBJ2-7; 13 bases are shared with TRBD2. V shed 5 bases and J 4 bases; nucleotides not matched to a gene: 5. The V gene's germline CDR1 is MDHEN and CDR2 SYDVKM. CDR3 length: 15 residues. As DNA, the CDR3 is TGTGCCAGCAGTGCCGGGACTAGCGGGAAGTACGAGCAGTACTTC. This codes for CASSAGTSGKYEQYF. The whole variable domain, remainder taken from reference TRBV28 and TRBJ2-7, is DVKVTQSSRYLVKRTGEKVFLECVQDMDHENMFWYRQDPGLGLRLIYFSYDVKMKEKGDIPEGYSVSREKKERFSLILESASTNQTSMYLCASSAGTSGKYEQYFGPGTRLTVT.

The chain couples TRBV7-2 to TRBJ2-5; 13 positions agree with TRBD2. J was trimmed by 2 bases and V by 4 bases; bases with no gene match: 4. The germline CDR1 and CDR2 sequences are SGHTA and FQGNSA. This CDR3 is built from 16 residues. The DNA for the CDR3 is TGTGCCAGCAGCTGGGGACTAGCGGGACCACAAGAGACCCAGTACTTC. It specifies CASSWGLAGPQETQYF.

A single count supports this clone. The chain links TRBV11-2 to TRBJ2-1, with D possibly being TRBD1 or TRBD2 (6 bases each). CDR1 is SGHAT and CDR2 is FQNNGV in the germline V gene. This CDR3 is built from 15 residues. Trimming cost V 5 bases and J 12 bases, with 23 bases left between them. CDR3 sequence (DNA): TGTGCCAGCAGCCCTGGGTCGGGGACTCGCAGGGGGCAGTTCTTC. Translating gives CASSPGSGTRRGQFF.

The V and J genes are TRBV5-6 and TRBJ2-3; D is ambiguous. The germline gives CDR1 SGHDT, CDR2 YYEEEE. V lost 4 bases to trimming and J lost 6 bases, with 15 bases between them. The CDR3 is 14 residues long. Here the CDR3 DNA reads TGTGCCAGCAGCCTTCACCCGGCAAGGGATACGCAGTATTTT. Its translation is CASSLHPARDTQYF.

V and J are TRBV19 and TRBJ2-5; TRBD1 might be the D (6 bases). V gave up 5 bases and J gave up 4 bases, with 14 bases separating them. The CDR3 contains 14 residues. Germline CDR1 LNHDA, CDR2 SQIVND (reference sequence). As DNA, the CDR3 is TGTGCCAGTAGTGTACCAGGGGTTGGAGAGACCCAGTACTTC. It translates to CASSVPGVGETQYF.

This clone was seen more than once but under ten times. The chain employs TRBV19 and TRBJ2-7, with 8 bases that match TRBD2. Per the germline V gene, CDR1 is LNHDA and CDR2 is SQIVND (reference sequence). The V segment lost 5 bases and the J segment 5 bases; nucleotides outside the gene matches: 5. CDR3 length: 13 amino acids. This CDR3 is CASSYSGRHEQYF. The DNA of the CDR3 is TGTGCCAGTAGTTACAGCGGGAGACACGAGCAGTACTTC.

This clone was picked up one time. The chain recombines TRBV29-1 with TRBJ1-1; possible D gene TRBD1, 6 bases. CDR3 length: 15 residues. V lost 6 bases and J 5 bases, leaving 22 bases between the germline ends. Germline V lookup: CDR1 SQVTM, CDR2 ANQGSEA. CDR3 DNA: TGCAGCGTCGACGGGTCAGGGGCCGGGAAGACTGAAGCTTTCTTT. It translates to CSVDGSGAGKTEAFF.